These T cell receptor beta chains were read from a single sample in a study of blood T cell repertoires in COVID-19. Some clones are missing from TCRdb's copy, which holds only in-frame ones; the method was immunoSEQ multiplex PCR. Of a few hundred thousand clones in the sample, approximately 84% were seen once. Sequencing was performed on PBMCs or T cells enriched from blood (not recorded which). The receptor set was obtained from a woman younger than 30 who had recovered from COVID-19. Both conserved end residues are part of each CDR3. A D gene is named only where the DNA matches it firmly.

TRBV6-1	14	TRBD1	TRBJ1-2	CASSEDGGQTGYTF
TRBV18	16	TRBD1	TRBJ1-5	CASSPKAGGGDQPQHF
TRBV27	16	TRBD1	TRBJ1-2	CASSLSRTGGGYGYTF
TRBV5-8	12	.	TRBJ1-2	CASSGGSFGYTF
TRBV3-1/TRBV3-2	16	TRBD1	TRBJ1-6	CASSRMPGQGRVPLHF
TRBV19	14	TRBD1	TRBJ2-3	CASSQGDATDTQYF
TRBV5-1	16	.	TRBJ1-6	CASRPRPGELNSPLHF
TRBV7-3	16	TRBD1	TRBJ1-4	CASSFSPGQHNEKLFF
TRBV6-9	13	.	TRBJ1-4	CASRKYKNEKLFF
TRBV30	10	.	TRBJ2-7	CAWRGREQYF
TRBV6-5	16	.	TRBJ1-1	CASSYSPLDRSPEAFF
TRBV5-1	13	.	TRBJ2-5	CASGGTAQETQYF
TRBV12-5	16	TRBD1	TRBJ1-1	CASGLDLGTGRTEAFF
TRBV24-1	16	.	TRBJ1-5	CATSDRNQGRNQPQHF
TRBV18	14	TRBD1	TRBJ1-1	CASSPSTGVGEAFF